The table lists the clone carrying this TCR beta chain with a few counts. Its antigen remains unidentified. The data belong to a study of T cells in Graves' hyperthyroidism and ophthalmopathy. Across the whole study: Peripheral blood was acquired at first diagnosis, ahead of any therapy whatsoever.

This CDR3 is built from 14 residues. After removal of 0 bases from V and 6 bases from J, the junction contained 5 bases not matched to a gene. Per germline, CDR1 DFQATT and CDR2 SNEGSKA (reference sequence). RNA transcripts provided the source from which TCR beta CDR3 regions were amplified. The HTBI primer set drove a first-round RT-PCR of the TCR CDR3. One entry per CDR3 protein results from TCRdb running MiXCR on the multiplex PCR reads. Of roughly 720,000 distinct CDR3 sequences listed, roughly a sixth are singletons. Findings and limits, study-wide: Blood shared most expanded thyroid clonotypes above 0.001.

The source of this sequence is a man between 45 and 60 years old with Graves' hyperthyroidism. What was sequenced was blood. V gene TRBV20-1 combines with J gene TRBJ1-5; 7 bases are shared with TRBD1. The CDR3 here is CSAREVQGSQPQHF. In nucleotides, the CDR3 is TGCAGTGCTAGAGAAGTACAGGGGTCTCAGCCCCAGCATTTT.